The sample holds many counts of the clone carrying this TCR beta chain. With 5 bases clipped from V and 3 bases from J, the junction kept 5 bases outside the gene matches. Germline CDR1 reads SGHTA; CDR2 reads FQGNSA. The CDR3 contains 15 residues. The sample comes from a study of read filtering for tumor transcriptome and immune sequencing. Whole-study context: Among patients, some 17 were male and some 15 female, aged roughly 45 to 85 (mean around 61). After DNase treatment, RNA was made into whole-transcriptome libraries.

Molecular barcoded adaptors covering alpha/delta and beta/gamma chains were used on roughly 370 ng RNA. MiXCR was run by TCRdb on the reads, yielding one entry per CDR3 protein. There are 40,000 to 55,000 distinct CDR3 sequences in the sample; roughly a fifth occur only once, and about 16% lies in the top ten. At the time of active disease, bone marrow was collected from every patient. The sample taken for sequencing was a population of CD138-negative cells sorted from bone marrow. The V gene is TRBV7-2, the J gene TRBJ2-7; 12 bases fit TRBD2. This TCR came from a donor aged 40 or over with multiple myeloma. CDR3 region: CASSRSGLAGYEQYF. CDR3 bases: TGTGCCAGCAGCCGCTCGGGACTAGCGGGCTACGAGCAGTACTTC.